Given below is one T cell receptor (beta chain) in context. Its antigen is not identified. The CDR3 totals 14 residues. Germline CDR1 and CDR2: MRHNA and SNTAGT. Germline trimming cut 2 bases from V and 6 bases from J; bases unmatched to any gene: 0. The data stem from a study of vaccination and CD4 T cells after COVID-19. At the Johns Hopkins FTIC core, DNA taken from cultured CD4+ T cells was sequenced by way of the Oncomine TCR Beta short-read assay. It was cultured CD4+ T cells from which genomic DNA was extracted. A single record per CDR3 protein comes from TCRdb applying MiXCR to the PCR reads. Among 9,500 to 11,000 distinct CDR3 sequences listed, about 30% were seen once. The treatment: approximately 9-day PBMC culture with coronavirus spike peptide pools or control peptides (ViraFEST assay). Gathered ahead of the COVID-19 pandemic (2011-2018) were the CD4+ T cells of the unexposed donor. ViraFEST stimulated the growth of antigen-specific T cells using peptide pools and subsequently profiled their TCRs by sequencing. About 1.9 million PBMCs went into each well for culture with 8 to 10 IU/ml IL-2 and around 10 ug/ml peptide pools.

The source is a human donor in good health. The chain recombines TRBV6-4 with TRBJ2-1, with 11 nucleotides matching TRBD1. Sequenced material: CD4+ T cells from blood, cultured in vitro. CDR3 sequence: CASSDGTGGNEQFF. CDR3 nucleotides: TGTGCCAGCAGTGACGGGACAGGGGGCAATGAGCAGTTCTTC.